The clone carrying this T cell receptor (beta chain) was seen a handful of times. The antigen is undetermined. This entry comes from a study of T cells after yellow fever vaccination. The wider study: Low-cell-number fractions underwent preparation using SMART-Seq v4 Ultra Low Input.

This CDR3 has 16 amino acids. CDR1 is LNHNV and CDR2 is YYDKDF in the germline V gene (reference sequence). The J segment lost 6 bases and the V segment lost 2 bases, leaving 8 bases of the junction unmatched. Whole-study findings and limits: Most clones from primary vaccination were detected again post-booster (96% CD4, around 90% CD8).

Each CDR3 protein is one row after TCRdb ran MiXCR on the 5' RACE reads. The top ten clones hold 2.5% to 3.5% of a sample with under 400,000 distinct CDR3 sequences, roughly an eighth of them seen once. The V call is TRBV15, the J call TRBJ1-5, with 9 bases fitting TRBD1. Here the sequenced sample was CD4+ T cells sorted from PBMCs, taken 15 days after the yellow fever booster vaccination. This clonotype was sampled from a man between 18 and 29 years old who received the YFV17D yellow fever vaccine. In nucleotides, the CDR3 is TGTGCCACCAGCAGAAGGCGGGACAGGGACACTCAGCCCCAGCATTTT. Translation: CATSRRRDRDTQPQHF.